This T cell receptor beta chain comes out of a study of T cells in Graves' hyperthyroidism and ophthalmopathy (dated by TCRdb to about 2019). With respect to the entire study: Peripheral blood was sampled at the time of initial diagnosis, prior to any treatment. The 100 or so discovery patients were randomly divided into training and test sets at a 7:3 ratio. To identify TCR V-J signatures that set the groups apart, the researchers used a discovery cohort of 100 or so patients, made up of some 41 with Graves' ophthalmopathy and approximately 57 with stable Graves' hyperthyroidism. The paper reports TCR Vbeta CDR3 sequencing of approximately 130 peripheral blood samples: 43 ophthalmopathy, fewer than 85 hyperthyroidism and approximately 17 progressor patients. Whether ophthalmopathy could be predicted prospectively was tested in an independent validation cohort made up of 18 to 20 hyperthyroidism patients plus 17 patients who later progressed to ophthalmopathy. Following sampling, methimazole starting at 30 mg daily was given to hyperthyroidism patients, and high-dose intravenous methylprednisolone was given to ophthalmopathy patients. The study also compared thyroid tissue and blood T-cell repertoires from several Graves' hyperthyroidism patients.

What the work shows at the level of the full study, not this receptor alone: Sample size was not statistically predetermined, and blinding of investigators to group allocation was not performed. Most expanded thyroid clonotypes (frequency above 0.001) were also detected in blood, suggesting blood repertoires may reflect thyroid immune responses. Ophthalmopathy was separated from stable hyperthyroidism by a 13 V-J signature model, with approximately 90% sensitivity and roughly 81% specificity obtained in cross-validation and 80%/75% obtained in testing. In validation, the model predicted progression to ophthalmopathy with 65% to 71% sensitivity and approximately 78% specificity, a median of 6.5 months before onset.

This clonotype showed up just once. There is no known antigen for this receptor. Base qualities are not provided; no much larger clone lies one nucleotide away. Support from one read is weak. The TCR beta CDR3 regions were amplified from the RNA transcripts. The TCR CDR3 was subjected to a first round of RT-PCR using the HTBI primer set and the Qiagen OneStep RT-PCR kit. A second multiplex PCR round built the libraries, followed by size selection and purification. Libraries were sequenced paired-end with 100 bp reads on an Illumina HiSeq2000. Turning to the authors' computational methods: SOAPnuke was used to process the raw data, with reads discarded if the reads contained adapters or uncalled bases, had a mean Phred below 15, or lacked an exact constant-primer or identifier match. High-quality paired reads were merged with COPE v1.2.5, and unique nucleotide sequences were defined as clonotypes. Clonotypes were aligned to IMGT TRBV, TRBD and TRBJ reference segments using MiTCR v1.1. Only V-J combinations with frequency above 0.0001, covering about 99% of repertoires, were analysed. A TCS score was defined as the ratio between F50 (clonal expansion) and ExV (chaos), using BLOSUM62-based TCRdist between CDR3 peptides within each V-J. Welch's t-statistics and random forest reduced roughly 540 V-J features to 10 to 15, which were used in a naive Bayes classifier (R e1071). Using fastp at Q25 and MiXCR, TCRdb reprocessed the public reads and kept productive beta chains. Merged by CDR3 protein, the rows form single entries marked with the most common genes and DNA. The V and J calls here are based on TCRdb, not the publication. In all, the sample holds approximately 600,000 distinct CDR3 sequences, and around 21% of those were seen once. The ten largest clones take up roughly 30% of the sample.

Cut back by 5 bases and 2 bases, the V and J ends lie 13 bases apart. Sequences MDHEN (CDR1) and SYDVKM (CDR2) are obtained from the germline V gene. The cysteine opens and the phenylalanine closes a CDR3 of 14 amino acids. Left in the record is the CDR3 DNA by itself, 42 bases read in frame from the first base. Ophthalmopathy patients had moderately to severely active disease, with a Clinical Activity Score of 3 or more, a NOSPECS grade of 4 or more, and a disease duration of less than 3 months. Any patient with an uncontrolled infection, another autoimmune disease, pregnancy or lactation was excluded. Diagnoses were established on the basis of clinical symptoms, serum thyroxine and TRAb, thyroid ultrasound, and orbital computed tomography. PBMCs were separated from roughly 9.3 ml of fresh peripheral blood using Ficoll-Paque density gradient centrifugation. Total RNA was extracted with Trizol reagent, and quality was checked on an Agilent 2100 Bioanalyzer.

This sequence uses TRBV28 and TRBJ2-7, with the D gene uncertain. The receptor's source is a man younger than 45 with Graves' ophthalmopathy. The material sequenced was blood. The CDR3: CASSMVSGTYEQYF. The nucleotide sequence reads TGTGCCAGCAGTATGGTCTCCGGCACCTACGAGCAGTACTTC.